This T cell receptor (beta chain) originates from a study of T-cell reconstitution after alpha-beta-depleted transplantation in children. The TCRbeta library incorporated unique molecular identifiers. From the PCR reads, TCRdb called clonotypes with MiXCR, one entry per CDR3 protein. This sample has almost 500,000 distinct CDR3 sequences, with about 11% found just once. V was clipped by 2 bases and J by 5 bases; unmatched bases: 5. This CDR3 contains 13 residues. From germline, CDR1 is DFQATT and CDR2 SNEGSKA (reference sequence). The starting material was PBMCs, obtained before TCRalphabeta/CD19-depleted stem cell transplant. The rearrangement links TRBV20-1 to TRBJ1-1; 7 nucleotides line up with TRBD1. This sequence was found in a child aged 2 to 15 with inherited bone marrow failure, due to receive a stem cell transplant. CDR3 sequence: CSARPRGRTEAFF. The CDR3 DNA follows: TGCAGTGCTAGACCTAGGGGGCGGACTGAAGCTTTCTTT.